This T cell receptor (beta chain) emerged from a study of shared clonotypes between healthy human individuals. CDR1 is SEHNR and CDR2 is FQNEAQ in the germline V gene (reference sequence). The CDR3 totals 15 residues. Deletions cut 7 bases from V and 6 bases from J, with 19 bases between. Sequenced by immunoSEQ multiplex PCR; TCRdb stores in-frame clones only, minus some. The sample has approximately 2,000,000 clones, roughly 93% seen once. The naive CD8 fraction comprised CD45RO-negative cells positively selected for CCR7 and excluded terminally differentiated effector memory CD45RA+ cells. The TCR was taken from a man aged 18 to 29 in good health. Some clones in this sample may be carry-over from other donors' samples. Sequencing used naive CD8+ T cells from PBMCs. This chain uses TRBV7-9 with TRBJ2-1; D perhaps matches TRBD2 (5 bases). This CDR3 is CASINKNISANEQFF. The CDR3 nucleotides read TGTGCCAGCATCAATAAAAACATTAGCGCCAATGAGCAGTTCTTC.